This T cell receptor (beta chain) was identified in a study of immune evolution from preneoplasia to lung adenocarcinoma. Whole-study findings and limits: Normal lung had highest clonality; later lesions appeared denser, more diverse.

Libraries were prepared by immunoSEQ multiplex PCR; TCRdb keeps only in-frame clonotypes and omits some of them. The sample holds more than 25,000 clones; 74% are singletons and the top ten take 4.5% to 7%. Histologic diagnosis was independently verified by two lung pathologists. Comment on this clone: Its specificity is not known.

Per germline, CDR1 KGHSH and CDR2 LQKENI. The CDR3 loop spans 14 amino acids. Trimming shortened V by 6 bases and J by 0 bases, and 12 bases separated the two germline ends. The sequencing sample was made of FFPE invasive lung adenocarcinoma tissue. The V gene is TRBV18, the J gene TRBJ2-7, with D maybe TRBD2 (6 bases). The receptor's source is a person aged 55 to 75 with invasive lung adenocarcinoma. Some clones in this sample may be carry-over from other donors' samples. In DNA, the CDR3 is TGTGCCAGCTCCATAGCGGCTGGCTCCTACGAGCAGTACTTC. Its translation: CASSIAAGSYEQYF.